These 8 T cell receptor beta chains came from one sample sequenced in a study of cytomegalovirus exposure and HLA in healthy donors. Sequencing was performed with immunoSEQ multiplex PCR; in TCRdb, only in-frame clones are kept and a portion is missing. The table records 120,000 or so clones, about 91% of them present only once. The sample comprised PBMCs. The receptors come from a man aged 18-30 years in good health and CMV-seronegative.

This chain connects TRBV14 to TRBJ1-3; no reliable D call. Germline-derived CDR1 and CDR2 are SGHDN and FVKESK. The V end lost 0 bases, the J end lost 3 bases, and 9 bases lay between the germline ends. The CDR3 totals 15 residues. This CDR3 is CASSQDSGIGNTIYF. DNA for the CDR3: TGTGCCAGCAGCCAAGATTCGGGTATTGGAAACACCATATATTTT.

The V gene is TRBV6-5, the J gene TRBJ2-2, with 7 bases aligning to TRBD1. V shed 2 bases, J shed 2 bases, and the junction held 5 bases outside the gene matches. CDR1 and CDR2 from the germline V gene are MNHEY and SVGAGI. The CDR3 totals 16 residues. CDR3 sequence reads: CASSYEGQINTGELFF. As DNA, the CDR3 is TGTGCCAGCAGTTACGAGGGACAGATAAACACCGGGGAGCTGTTTTTT.

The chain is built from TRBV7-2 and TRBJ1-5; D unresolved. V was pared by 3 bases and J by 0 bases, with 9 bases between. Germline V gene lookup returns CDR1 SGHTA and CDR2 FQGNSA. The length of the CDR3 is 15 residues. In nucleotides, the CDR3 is TGTGCCAGCAGCTTCTCAGAATATAGCAATCAGCCCCAGCATTTT. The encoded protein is CASSFSEYSNQPQHF.

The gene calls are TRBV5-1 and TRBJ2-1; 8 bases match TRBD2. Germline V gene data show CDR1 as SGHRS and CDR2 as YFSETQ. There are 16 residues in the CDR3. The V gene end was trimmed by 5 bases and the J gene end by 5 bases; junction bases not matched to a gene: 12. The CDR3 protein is CASRRISGSEDNEQFF. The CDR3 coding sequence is TGCGCCAGCAGAAGAATCAGCGGGAGCGAAGACAATGAGCAGTTCTTC.

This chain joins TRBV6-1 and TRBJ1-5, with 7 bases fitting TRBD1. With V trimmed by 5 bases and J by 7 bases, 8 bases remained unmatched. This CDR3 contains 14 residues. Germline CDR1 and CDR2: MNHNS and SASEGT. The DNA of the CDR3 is TGTGCCAGCAGTAGGGGGCAGGGCGGCCAGCCCCAGCATTTT. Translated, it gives CASSRGQGGQPQHF.

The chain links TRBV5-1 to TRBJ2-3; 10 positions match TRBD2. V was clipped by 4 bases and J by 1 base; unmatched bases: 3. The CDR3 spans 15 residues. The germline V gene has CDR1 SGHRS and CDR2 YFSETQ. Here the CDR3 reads CASSPGTSGTDTQYF. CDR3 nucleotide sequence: TGCGCCAGCAGCCCAGGGACTAGCGGCACAGATACGCAGTATTTT.

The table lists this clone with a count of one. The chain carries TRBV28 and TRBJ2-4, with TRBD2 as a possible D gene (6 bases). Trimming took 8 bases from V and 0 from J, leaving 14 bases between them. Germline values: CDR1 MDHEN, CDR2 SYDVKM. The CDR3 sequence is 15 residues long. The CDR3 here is CASLTRGLAKNIQYF. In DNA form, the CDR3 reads TGTGCCAGCCTCACCCGGGGACTAGCCAAAAACATTCAGTACTTC. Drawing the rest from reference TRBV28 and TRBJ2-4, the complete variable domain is DVKVTQSSRYLVKRTGEKVFLECVQDMDHENMFWYRQDPGLGLRLIYFSYDVKMKEKGDIPEGYSVSREKKERFSLILESASTNQTSMYLCASLTRGLAKNIQYFGAGTRLSVL.

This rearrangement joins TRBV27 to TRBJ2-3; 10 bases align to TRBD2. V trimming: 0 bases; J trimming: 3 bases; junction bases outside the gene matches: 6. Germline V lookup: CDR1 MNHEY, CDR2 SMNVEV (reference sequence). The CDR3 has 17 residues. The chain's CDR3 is CASSLSASGSWTDTQYF. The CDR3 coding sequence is TGTGCCAGCAGTTTATCGGCTAGCGGGAGCTGGACAGATACGCAGTATTTT.